This T cell receptor beta chain was identified in a study of T cell responses to AZD1222 COVID-19 vaccine. On this clone itself: Its antigen remains unidentified.

Per germline, CDR1 MNHEY and CDR2 SMNVEV (reference sequence). CDR3 length equals 14 residues. Deletions cut 7 bases from V and 6 bases from J, with 16 bases between. Clones were sequenced by immunoSEQ multiplex PCR, and TCRdb holds only the in-frame ones, with some missing. This table holds approximately 130,000 clones, about 82% found once. Study-level findings and limits: Once two AZD1222 doses were given, Spike-specific TCR breadth and depth went up. There were mostly white British donors and more females than males, and clonal diversity was possibly underestimated.

V and J are TRBV27 and TRBJ1-5; D is perhaps TRBD1 (5 bases). Here the sequenced sample was peripheral blood, taken 28 days after the second dose of the MenACWY control vaccine. The clonotype originates from an adult who received the MenACWY meningococcal vaccine as a control. Here the CDR3 DNA reads TGTGCCAGCATGCTCGGCGGGGGAGGTCAGCCCCAGCATTTT. As protein: CASMLGGGGQPQHF.